The source of this TCR beta chain is a study of spatial heterogeneity in lung cancer. At the level of the study: Consistent detection of more beta-chain than alpha-chain sequences was observed.

The sample holds a few counts of this clonotype. Time point in this sample: sample taken at primary tumor resection. Whole RNA, which was extracted from tumor, nontumor lung tissue or frozen PBMC, was sequenced without any cell sorting. Donors were over 70 untreated early-stage non-small cell lung cancer patients. Every TCR cDNA molecule carried a tag that served as a unique molecular identifier. Via MiXCR, TCRdb re-called the 5' RACE reads, giving one row per CDR3 protein. In the table there are 85,000 to 100,000 distinct CDR3 sequences, 10% to 15% of which are singletons. V was trimmed by 0 bases and J by 4 bases, leaving 10 bases between them. Germline assignment: CDR1 DFQATT and CDR2 SNEGSKA (reference sequence). The CDR3 is 14 amino acids.

This sequence originates from a male donor with early-stage non-small cell lung cancer. The sequenced sample was PBMCs, obtained at surgery. V usage is TRBV20-1 and J usage is TRBJ2-1; a possible D gene is TRBD2 (6 bases). CDR3 region: CSARDYAGYNEQFF. The CDR3 bases are TGCAGTGCTAGAGATTACGCGGGATACAATGAGCAGTTCTTC.